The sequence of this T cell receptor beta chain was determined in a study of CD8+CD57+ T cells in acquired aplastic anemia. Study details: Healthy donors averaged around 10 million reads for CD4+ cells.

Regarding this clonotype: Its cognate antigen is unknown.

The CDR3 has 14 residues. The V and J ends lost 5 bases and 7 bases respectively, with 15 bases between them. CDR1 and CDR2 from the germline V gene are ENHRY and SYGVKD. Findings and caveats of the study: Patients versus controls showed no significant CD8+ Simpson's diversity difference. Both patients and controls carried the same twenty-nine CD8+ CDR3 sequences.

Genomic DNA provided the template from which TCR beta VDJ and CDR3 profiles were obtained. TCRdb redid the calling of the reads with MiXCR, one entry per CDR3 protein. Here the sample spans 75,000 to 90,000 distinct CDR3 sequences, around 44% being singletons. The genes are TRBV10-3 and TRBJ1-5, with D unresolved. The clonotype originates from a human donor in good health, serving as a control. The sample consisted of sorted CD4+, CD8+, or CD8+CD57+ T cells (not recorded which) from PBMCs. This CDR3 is CAISSVMAGQPQHF. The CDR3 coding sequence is TGTGCCATCAGTTCCGTTATGGCGGGGCAGCCCCAGCATTTT.